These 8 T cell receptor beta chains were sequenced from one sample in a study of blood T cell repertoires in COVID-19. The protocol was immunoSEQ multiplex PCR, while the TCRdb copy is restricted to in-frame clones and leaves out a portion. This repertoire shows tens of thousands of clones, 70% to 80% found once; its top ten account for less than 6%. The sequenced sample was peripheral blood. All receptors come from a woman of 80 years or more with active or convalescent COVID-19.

Written as DNA, the CDR3 is TGTGCCAGCAGTGGCCGGACAGGTTTACCCTCTGGAAACACCATATATTTT. Encoded protein: CASSGRTGLPSGNTIYF. The chain is built from TRBV25-1 and TRBJ1-3; TRBD1 agrees at 7 bases. V shed 4 bases and J 0 bases; nucleotides not matched to a gene: 9. The CDR3 is made up of 17 amino acids. Germline lookup yields CDR1 MGHDK and CDR2 SYGVNS.

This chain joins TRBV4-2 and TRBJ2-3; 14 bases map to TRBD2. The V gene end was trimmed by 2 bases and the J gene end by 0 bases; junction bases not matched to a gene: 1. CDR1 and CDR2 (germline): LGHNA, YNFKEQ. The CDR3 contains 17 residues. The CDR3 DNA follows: TGTGCCAGCAGCCAACGACTAGCGGGGGGGAGCACAGATACGCAGTATTTT. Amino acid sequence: CASSQRLAGGSTDTQYF.

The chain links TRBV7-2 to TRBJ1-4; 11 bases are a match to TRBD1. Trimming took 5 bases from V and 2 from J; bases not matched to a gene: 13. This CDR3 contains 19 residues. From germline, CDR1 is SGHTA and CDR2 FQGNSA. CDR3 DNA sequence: TGTGCCAGCAGCACCCAGGGACAGGGGGGATCGCGGACTAATGAAAAACTGTTTTTT. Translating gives CASSTQGQGGSRTNEKLFF.

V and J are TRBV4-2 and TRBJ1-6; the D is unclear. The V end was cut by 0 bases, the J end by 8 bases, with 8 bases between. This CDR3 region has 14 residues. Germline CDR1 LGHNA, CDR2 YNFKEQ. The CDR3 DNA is TGTGCCAGCAGCCAAGATCATGGAGATTCACCCCTCCACTTT. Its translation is CASSQDHGDSPLHF.

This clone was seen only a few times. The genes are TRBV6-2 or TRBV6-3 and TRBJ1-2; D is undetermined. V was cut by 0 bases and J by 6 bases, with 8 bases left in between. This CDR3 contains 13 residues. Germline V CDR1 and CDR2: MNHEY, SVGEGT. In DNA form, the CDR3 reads TGTGCCAGCAGTTACTCTATGTCAGATGGCTACACCTTC. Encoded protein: CASSYSMSDGYTF.

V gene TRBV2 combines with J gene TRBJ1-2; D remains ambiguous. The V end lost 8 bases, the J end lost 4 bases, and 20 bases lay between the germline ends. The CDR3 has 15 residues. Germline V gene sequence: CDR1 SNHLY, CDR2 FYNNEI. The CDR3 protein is CASEGQERSIYGYTF. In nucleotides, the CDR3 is TGTGCCAGCGAAGGTCAGGAAAGATCTATCTATGGCTACACCTTC. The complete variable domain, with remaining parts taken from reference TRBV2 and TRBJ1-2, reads EPEVTQTPSHQVTQMGQEVILRCVPISNHLYFYWYRQILGQKVEFLVSFYNNEISEKSEIFDDQFSVERPDGSNFTLKIRSTKLEDSAMYFCASEGQERSIYGYTFGSGTRLTVV.

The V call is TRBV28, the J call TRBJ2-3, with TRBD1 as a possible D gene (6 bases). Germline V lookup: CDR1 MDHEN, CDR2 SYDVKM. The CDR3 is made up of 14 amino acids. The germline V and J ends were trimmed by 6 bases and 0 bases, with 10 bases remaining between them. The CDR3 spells CASSQGGSTDTQYF. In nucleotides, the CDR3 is TGTGCCAGCAGCCAAGGGGGTAGCACAGATACGCAGTATTTT.

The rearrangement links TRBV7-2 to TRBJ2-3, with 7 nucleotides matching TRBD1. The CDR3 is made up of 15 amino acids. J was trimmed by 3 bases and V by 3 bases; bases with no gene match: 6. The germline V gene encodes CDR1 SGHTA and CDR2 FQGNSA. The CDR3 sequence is CASSFTGVGTDTQYF. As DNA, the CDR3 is TGTGCCAGCAGCTTCACAGGGGTTGGGACAGATACGCAGTATTTT. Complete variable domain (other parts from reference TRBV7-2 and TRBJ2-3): GAGVSQSPSNKVTEKGKDVELRCDPISGHTALYWYRQSLGQGLEFLIYFQGNSAPDKSGLPSDRFSAERTGGSVSTLTIQRTQQEDSAVYLCASSFTGVGTDTQYFGPGTRLTVL.